Sequencing of this T cell receptor (beta chain) was carried out in a study of STAT5B mutations in CD4+ large granular lymphocyte leukemia. This table comes from immunoSEQ multiplex PCR, and its TCRdb copy is limited to in-frame clones, with some not included. Of 40,000 to 55,000 clones listed, roughly four fifths are singletons. The CDR3 is 17 residues long. The germline gives CDR1 LGHNA, CDR2 YNFKEQ. V was clipped by 0 bases and J by 5 bases, with 17 bases between them. The TCR comes from a human donor in good health. The V call is TRBV4-2, the J call TRBJ1-3, with D perhaps matching TRBD1 (6 bases). The sample was CD4+ T cells from blood buffy coats. CDR3 DNA sequence: TGTGCCAGCAGCCAAGACCCCTCCGGGACACTGCGAAACACCATATATTTT. This translates into CASSQDPSGTLRNTIYF.